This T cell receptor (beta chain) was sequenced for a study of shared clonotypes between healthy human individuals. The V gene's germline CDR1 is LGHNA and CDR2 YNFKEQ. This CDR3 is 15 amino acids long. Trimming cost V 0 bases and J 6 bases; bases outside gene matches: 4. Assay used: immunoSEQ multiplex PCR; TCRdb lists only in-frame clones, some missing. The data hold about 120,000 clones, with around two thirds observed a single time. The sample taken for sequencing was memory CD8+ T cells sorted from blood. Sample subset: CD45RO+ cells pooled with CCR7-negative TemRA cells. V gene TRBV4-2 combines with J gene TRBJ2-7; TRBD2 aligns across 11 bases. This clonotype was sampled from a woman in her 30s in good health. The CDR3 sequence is CASSQDTSGSSEQYF. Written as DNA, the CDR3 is TGTGCCAGCAGCCAAGATACTAGCGGGAGTTCCGAGCAGTACTTC.